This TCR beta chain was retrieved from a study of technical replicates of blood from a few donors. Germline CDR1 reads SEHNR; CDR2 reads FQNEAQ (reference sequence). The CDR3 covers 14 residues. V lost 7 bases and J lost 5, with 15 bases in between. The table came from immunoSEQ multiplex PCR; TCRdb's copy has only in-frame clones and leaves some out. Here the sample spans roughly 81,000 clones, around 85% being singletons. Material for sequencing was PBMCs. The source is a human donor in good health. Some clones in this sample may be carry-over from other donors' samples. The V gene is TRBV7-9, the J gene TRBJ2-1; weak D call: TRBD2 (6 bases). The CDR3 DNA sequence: TGTGCCAGCACCACTTGGGGGGTCGACAATGAGCAGTTCTTC. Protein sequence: CASTTWGVDNEQFF.